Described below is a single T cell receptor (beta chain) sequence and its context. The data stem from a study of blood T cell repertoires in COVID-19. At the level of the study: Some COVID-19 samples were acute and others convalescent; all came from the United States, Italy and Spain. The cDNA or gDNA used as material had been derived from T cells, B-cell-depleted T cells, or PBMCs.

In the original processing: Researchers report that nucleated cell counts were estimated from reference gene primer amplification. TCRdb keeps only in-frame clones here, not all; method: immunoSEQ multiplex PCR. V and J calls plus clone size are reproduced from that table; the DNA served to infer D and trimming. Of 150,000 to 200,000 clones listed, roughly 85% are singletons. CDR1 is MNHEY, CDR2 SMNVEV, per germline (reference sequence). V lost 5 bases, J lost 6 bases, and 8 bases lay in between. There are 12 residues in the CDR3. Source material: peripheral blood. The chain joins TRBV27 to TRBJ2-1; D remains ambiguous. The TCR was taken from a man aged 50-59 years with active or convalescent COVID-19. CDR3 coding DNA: TGTGCCAGCAGTAGCGTATTCAATGAGCAGTTCTTC. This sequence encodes CASSSVFNEQFF.